This TCR beta chain was profiled in a study of response to subunit inactivated influenza vaccine. TCRdb itself ran the RT-PCR reads through MiXCR, one entry per CDR3 protein. Of 150,000 or so distinct CDR3 sequences listed, roughly a tenth are singletons. This CDR3 comprises 18 residues. As to this clonotype: The antigen is not known. Given a much more abundant clone one base away, this may be a read error.

Regarding the study as a whole: The authors suggested that few new T cells are recruited per seasonal influenza vaccination.

Sequenced material: non-naive T cells sorted from PBMCs, taken roughly 46 days after vaccination. The chain carries TRBV12-3 or TRBV12-4 and TRBJ2-7; 12 bases match TRBD2. This clonotype originated in a man aged 50 or older who received an inactivated influenza vaccine. The CDR3 protein is CTSSLAGTSGHEVYEQYF. CDR3 nucleotide sequence: TGTACCAGCAGTTTAGCCGGGACTAGCGGGCATGAAGTGTACGAGCAGTACTTC.